These 12 T cell receptor beta chains were sequenced from one sample in a study of blood T cell repertoires in COVID-19. Measured with immunoSEQ multiplex PCR; TCRdb has only the in-frame clones, and not every one. The sample contains 250,000 or so clones, around 84% of which appear only once. The sequencing input was peripheral blood. These receptors came from a woman aged 18-29 years with acute or convalescent COVID-19.

This clone has more than one count but fewer than ten. The genes are TRBV7-2 and TRBJ2-7; 11 nucleotides match TRBD2. Germline CDR1 and CDR2: SGHTA and FQGNSA. The length of the CDR3 is 15 residues. J lost 6 bases, V lost 5 bases, and 9 bases had no gene match. The CDR3 loop reads CASSPRPSGRPEQYF. As DNA, the CDR3 is TGTGCCAGCAGCCCCCGGCCTAGCGGGAGGCCCGAGCAGTACTTC.

The chain joins TRBV10-2 to TRBJ1-2; D perhaps matches TRBD1 (5 bases). From germline, CDR1 is WSHSY and CDR2 SAAADI. Trimming removed 6 bases from V and 7 bases from J, with 27 bases in between. The length of the CDR3 is 17 residues. CDR3 bases: TGCGCCAGCAGCGGAAAGCAACCGGGACTTTTTCAGAGTGGCTACACCTTC. Its translation is CASSGKQPGLFQSGYTF.

The rearrangement uses TRBV13 and TRBJ2-1; no reliable D call. V was pared by 0 bases and J by 4 bases, with 10 bases between. Germline V gives CDR1 PRHDT, CDR2 FYEKMQ (reference sequence). The CDR3 has 15 amino acids. CDR3 in amino acids: CASSLGGAVYNEQFF. In DNA form, the CDR3 reads TGTGCCAGCAGCTTAGGCGGTGCGGTTTACAATGAGCAGTTCTTC.

The genes are TRBV29-1 and TRBJ2-7; TRBD1 aligns across 8 bases. The trim removed 0 bases at V and 4 bases at J, leaving 2 bases unmatched. The CDR3 is made up of 13 amino acids. CDR1 SQVTM and CDR2 ANQGSEA come from the germline V gene. CDR3 protein: CSVEEDRAYEQYF. The CDR3 DNA follows: TGCAGCGTTGAAGAGGACAGGGCTTACGAGCAGTACTTC.

The CDR3 nucleotides are TGTGCCAGCAGCTTGTTCGCATCTAGCGGGAGGAGAGTGAATACGCAGTATTTT. Amino acid sequence: CASSLFASSGRRVNTQYF. This chain uses TRBV5-4 with TRBJ2-3; 11 bases align to TRBD2. J gave up 7 bases and V 1 base, and 14 bases lay outside the gene matches. The germline CDR1 and CDR2 sequences are SGHNT and YYREEE (reference sequence). The CDR3 extends over 18 amino acids.

This sequence joins TRBV7-9 and TRBJ2-7, with D possibly being TRBD2 (5 bases). V dropped 6 bases and J dropped 1 base, with 25 bases sitting between them. This CDR3 contains 18 residues. Germline CDR1 SEHNR, CDR2 FQNEAQ (reference sequence). The CDR3 DNA is TGTGCCAGCAGTTACAAAGGCGGGCAGAAGCTTAATTCCTACGAGCAGTACTTC. This codes for CASSYKGGQKLNSYEQYF.

The chain uses TRBV3-1 (or the pseudogene TRBV3-2) and TRBJ2-1; 7 nucleotides line up with TRBD2. CDR1 and CDR2 from the germline V gene are LGHDT and YNNKEL (reference sequence). This CDR3 spans 14 amino acids. Losses at the gene ends were 3 bases for V and 8 bases for J; bases not matched to a gene: 7. In DNA, the CDR3 is TGTGCCAGCAGCCACCCCGGGAGCGGGGATGAGCAGTTCTTC. This gives the protein CASSHPGSGDEQFF.

The chain employs TRBV25-1 and TRBJ2-7, with 7 positions matching TRBD1. Germline assignment: CDR1 MGHDK and CDR2 SYGVNS. The CDR3 extends over 15 amino acids. V lost 2 bases, J lost 4 bases, and 8 bases stayed unmatched. The CDR3, as DNA: TGTGCCAGCAGTGAAGTCTGGACAGGAAAATACGAGCAGTACTTC. Translated: CASSEVWTGKYEQYF.

The rearrangement uses TRBV5-1 and TRBJ1-1; 7 bases fit TRBD1. Germline CDR1 is SGHRS and CDR2 is YFSETQ. V shed 3 bases, J shed 6 bases, and the junction held 14 bases outside the gene matches. The CDR3 is 16 amino acids. The CDR3 region has the DNA TGCGCCAGCAGCTCAACAGGGGCGACGAGGGGAGCTGAAGCTTTCTTT. Translation: CASSSTGATRGAEAFF.

The V gene is TRBV4-1, the J gene TRBJ2-3, with 8 bases that match TRBD2. Per the germline V gene, CDR1 is MGHRA and CDR2 is YSYEKL. With 3 bases clipped from V and 1 base from J, the junction kept 0 bases outside the gene matches. The CDR3 consists of 14 residues. The CDR3 loop reads CASSHGRGTDTQYF. In DNA form, the CDR3 reads TGCGCCAGCAGCCACGGGAGGGGCACAGATACGCAGTATTTT.

The chain uses TRBV7-8 and TRBJ2-7, with TRBD1 matching over 8 bases. Trimming removed 5 bases from V and 6 bases from J; junction bases left unmatched: 21. The length of the CDR3 is 18 residues. The germline V gene has CDR1 SGHVS and CDR2 FQNEAQ. The chain's CDR3 is CASSRGVGWQRGTGEQYF. Written as DNA, the CDR3 is TGTGCCAGCAGCAGAGGGGTGGGGTGGCAGCGTGGGACAGGCGAGCAGTACTTC.

The rearrangement links TRBV3-1 (or the pseudogene TRBV3-2) to TRBJ1-5; D is perhaps TRBD1 (5 bases). Germline V CDR1 and CDR2: LGHDT, YNNKEL (reference sequence). Between the trimmed V and J ends, which lost 0 bases and 5 bases, there was a span of 14 bases. This CDR3 has 16 residues. The CDR3, as DNA: TGTGCCAGCAGCCAAGATGGCGGGGGGGGTCATCAGCCCCAGCATTTT. Amino acids: CASSQDGGGGHQPQHF.